The 17 T cell receptor beta chains reported below all come from one sample, sequenced in a study of cytomegalovirus exposure and HLA in healthy donors. The PCR had 60 Vbeta and 13 Jbeta primers. Produced via immunoSEQ multiplex PCR; TCRdb's table is partial and in-frame only. The table lists tens of thousands of clones, over 70% of them singletons. The sample taken for sequencing was PBMCs. These receptor sequences come from a male donor in good health and CMV-seronegative.

The chain is built from TRBV7-3 and TRBJ2-7; 10 positions match TRBD1. Germline-derived CDR1 and CDR2 are SGHTA and FQGTGA. The CDR3 spans 13 residues. Trimming took 4 bases from V and 7 from J; bases not matched to a gene: 4. This chain's CDR3 is CASSSDRGTEQYF. The CDR3 DNA sequence: TGTGCCAGCAGCTCGGACAGGGGGACGGAGCAGTACTTC.

The rearrangement joins TRBV4-1 to TRBJ1-2; D gene unclear. Trimming removed 0 bases from V and 4 bases from J, with 12 bases in between. The CDR3 has 15 amino acids. CDR1 and CDR2 from the germline V gene are MGHRA and YSYEKL. CDR3 loop: CASSQDESGGYGYTF. DNA for the CDR3: TGCGCCAGCAGCCAAGATGAGAGTGGTGGCTATGGCTACACCTTC.

In this sample, this clone turned up once. The CDR3 region has the DNA TGTGCCAGCAGCTTAGTGGACTCTGAAGCTTTCTTT. This translates into CASSLVDSEAFF. The chain links TRBV5-4 to TRBJ1-1; D gene ambiguous. Germline values: CDR1 SGHNT, CDR2 YYREEE (reference sequence). V shed 2 bases and J shed 6 bases, with 8 bases lying between them. The CDR3 is 12 amino acids.

This sequence joins TRBV7-8 and TRBJ1-5; tentative D call: TRBD1 (6 bases). Trimming took 5 bases from V and 6 from J, leaving 23 bases between them. CDR3 length: 17 residues. Germline V lookup: CDR1 SGHVS, CDR2 FQNEAQ. In DNA form, the CDR3 reads TGTGCCAGCAGCCGACGCGCCCAGGACAGCAACGGTCAGCCCCAGCATTTT. Residues: CASSRRAQDSNGQPQHF. The variable domain in full, with the rest retrieved from reference TRBV7-8 and TRBJ1-5, is GAGVSQSPRYKVAKRGQDVALRCDPISGHVSLFWYQQALGQGPEFLTYFQNEAQLDKSGLPSDRFFAERPEGSVSTLKIQRTQQEDSAVYLCASSRRAQDSNGQPQHFGDGTRLSIL.

The rearrangement links TRBV29-1 to TRBJ1-2; no clear D gene. The V gene lost 4 bases and the J gene lost 5 bases, with 11 bases spanning the gap. This CDR3 comprises 12 residues. Germline V gene sequence: CDR1 SQVTM, CDR2 ANQGSEA. The DNA of the CDR3 is TGCAGCGTTGGGGCGTCAGATTATGGCTACACCTTC. This codes for CSVGASDYGYTF. Full variable domain (missing parts from reference TRBV29-1 and TRBJ1-2): SAVISQKPSRDICQRGTSLTIQCQVDSQVTMMFWYRQQPGQSLTLIATANQGSEATYESGFVIDKFPISRPNLTFSTLTVSNMSPEDSSIYLCSVGASDYGYTFGSGTRLTVV.

The rearrangement uses TRBV10-3 and TRBJ1-4, with unresolved D. Germline V CDR1 and CDR2: ENHRY, SYGVKD. The germline V and J ends were trimmed by 5 bases and 10 bases, with 11 bases remaining between them. This CDR3 contains 12 residues. This chain's CDR3 is CAISTEEGKLFF. As DNA, the CDR3 is TGTGCCATCAGTACTGAAGAGGGAAAACTGTTTTTT.

The rearrangement joins TRBV6-1 to TRBJ1-5, with a tentative D call TRBD1 (6 bases). The ends were cut back, 4 bases at V and 3 bases at J, with 13 bases in the middle. This CDR3 spans 15 amino acids. Looked up from germline, CDR1 is MNHNS and CDR2 is SASEGT. The CDR3 here is CASSALTGNNQPQHF. CDR3 nucleotides: TGTGCCAGCAGTGCCCTGACAGGTAACAATCAGCCCCAGCATTTT.

V and J are TRBV7-3 and TRBJ2-1; the D gene is possibly TRBD2 (6 bases). CDR3 length: 15 amino acids. Trimming left V 5 bases short and J 4 bases short, with 15 bases between. The germline V gene has CDR1 SGHTA and CDR2 FQGTGA. The CDR3 reads CASSPGLAQYNEQFF. The CDR3 bases are TGTGCCAGCAGCCCCGGTCTAGCGCAATACAATGAGCAGTTCTTC.

This chain links TRBV2 with TRBJ1-4, with TRBD1 matching over 7 bases. Germline V gene sequence: CDR1 SNHLY, CDR2 FYNNEI. V lost 5 bases to trimming and J lost 7 bases; unmatched junction nucleotides: 10. The CDR3 has 15 residues. The CDR3 DNA follows: TGTGCCAGCAGTAAAAACAGGGGTATAACTGAAAAACTGTTTTTT. Translated, it gives CASSKNRGITEKLFF. Variable domain in full (rest from reference TRBV2 and TRBJ1-4): EPEVTQTPSHQVTQMGQEVILRCVPISNHLYFYWYRQILGQKVEFLVSFYNNEISEKSEIFDDQFSVERPDGSNFTLKIRSTKLEDSAMYFCASSKNRGITEKLFFGSGTQLSVL.

The rearrangement links TRBV6-6 to TRBJ2-1; 7 bases are a match to TRBD1. V lost 7 bases and J lost 7; bases outside the gene matches: 10. The CDR3 is 14 amino acids. Germline V gives CDR1 MNHNY, CDR2 SVGAGI (reference sequence). The CDR3: CASKRQGERNEQFF. In DNA form, the CDR3 reads TGTGCCAGCAAACGGCAGGGGGAAAGGAATGAGCAGTTCTTC.

The CDR3 sequence: CSVLSGGGYEQYF. CDR3 DNA: TGCAGCGTACTTTCAGGGGGCGGATACGAGCAGTACTTC. V gene TRBV29-1 combines with J gene TRBJ2-5, with TRBD1 identical over 8 bases. TRBJ2-7 explains the end of the DNA better; the J call may be wrong. The CDR3 consists of 13 residues. Germline V CDR1 and CDR2: SQVTM, ANQGSEA.

The gene calls are TRBV29-1 and TRBJ1-4; 10 nucleotides align to TRBD1. The V and J ends lost 6 bases and 4 bases, in that order; junction bases with no gene match: 8. Looked up from germline, CDR1 is SQVTM and CDR2 is ANQGSEA. The CDR3 extends over 15 amino acids. CDR3 sequence: CSVPGQGNFNEKLFF. The CDR3 DNA reads TGCAGCGTACCGGGACAGGGGAATTTTAATGAAAAACTGTTTTTT.

The rearrangement joins TRBV27 to TRBJ2-5; the D gene is possibly TRBD2 (7 bases). Germline V gene data show CDR1 as MNHEY and CDR2 as SMNVEV (reference sequence). This CDR3 has 16 residues. Between the trimmed V and J ends, which lost 4 bases and 2 bases, there was a span of 17 bases. CDR3 nucleotide sequence: TGTGCCAGCAGTTATCGGGGGGCCCGGTTACAAGAGACCCAGTACTTC. It yields the protein CASSYRGARLQETQYF.

This chain connects TRBV14 to TRBJ2-4; perhaps TRBD2 as D (5 bases). This CDR3 has 15 amino acids. Per germline, CDR1 SGHDN and CDR2 FVKESK. Trimming took 4 bases from V and 3 from J, leaving 13 bases between them. CDR3 in amino acids: CASSPSTSHKNIQYF. In nucleotides, the CDR3 is TGTGCCAGCAGCCCCAGCACTAGTCACAAAAACATTCAGTACTTC.

J is TRBJ2-3 and V is TRBV10-2, with 8 nucleotides matching TRBD1. J was trimmed by 3 bases and V by 10 bases; bases with no gene match: 9. This CDR3 has 14 amino acids. Germline CDR1 reads WSHSY; CDR2 reads SAAADI. CDR3 in amino acids: CATRTGFNTDTQYF. The CDR3 coding sequence is TGCGCCACCCGGACAGGGTTTAATACAGATACGCAGTATTTT.

About this clone itself: The junction departs from germline at one end; a sequencing error may be responsible. This chain links TRBV5-1 with TRBJ1-2; 7 bases map to TRBD1. The CDR3 is 15 residues long. Germline V gene data show CDR1 as SGHRS and CDR2 as YFSETQ. CDR3 region: CASSVDRAANYGYPF. CDR3 bases: TGCGCCAGCAGCGTTGACAGGGCGGCAAACTATGGCTACCCCTTC. Combining the CDR3 with reference TRBV5-1 and TRBJ1-2 gives the whole variable domain KAGVTQTPRYLIKTRGQQVTLSCSPISGHRSVSWYQQTPGQGLQFLFEYFSETQRNKGNFPGRFSGRQFSNSRSEMNVSTLELGDSALYLCASSVDRAANYGYPFGSGTRLTVV.

The chain is built from TRBV2 and TRBJ1-6; D not resolved. The CDR3 is 17 amino acids. V was clipped by 1 base and J by 4 bases, with 14 bases between them. Germline V gene lookup returns CDR1 SNHLY and CDR2 FYNNEI. The CDR3 DNA reads TGTGCCAGCAGTGAAGGACACAGACTAAAATATAATTCACCCCTCCACTTT. Translation: CASSEGHRLKYNSPLHF.